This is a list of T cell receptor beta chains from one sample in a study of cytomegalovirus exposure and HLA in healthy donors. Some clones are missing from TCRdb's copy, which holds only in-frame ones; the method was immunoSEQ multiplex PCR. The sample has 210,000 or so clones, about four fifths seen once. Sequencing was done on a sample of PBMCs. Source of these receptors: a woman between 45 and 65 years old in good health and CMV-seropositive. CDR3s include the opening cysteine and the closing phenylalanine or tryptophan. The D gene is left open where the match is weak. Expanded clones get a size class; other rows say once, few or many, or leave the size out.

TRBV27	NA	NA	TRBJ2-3	CASSLRWGVTDTQYF	TGTGCCAGCAGTTTAAGGTGGGGGGTCACAGATACGCAGTATTTT
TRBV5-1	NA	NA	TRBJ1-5	CASSLGGFEQPQHF	TGCGCCAGCAGCTTGGGAGGGTTTGAACAGCCCCAACATTTT
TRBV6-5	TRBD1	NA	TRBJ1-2	CASSSFGQGINYGYTF	TGTGCCAGCAGTTCCTTTGGACAGGGAATTAACTATGGCTACACCTTC
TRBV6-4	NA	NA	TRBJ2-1	CATRLQGTSYNEQFF	TGTGCCACCAGACTTCAAGGGACTTCCTACAATGAGCAGTTCTTC
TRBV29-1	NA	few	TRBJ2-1	CSVRKAAYNEQFF	TGCAGCGTTCGGAAGGCGGCCTACAATGAGCAGTTCTTC
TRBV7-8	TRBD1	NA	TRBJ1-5	CASSLGQVRSQPQHF	TGTGCCAGCAGCCTAGGACAGGTCAGGTCTCAGCCCCAGCATTTT
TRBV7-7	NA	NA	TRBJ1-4	CASSSRGGKLFF	TGTGCCAGCAGCTCTCGAGGGGGAAAACTGTTTTTT
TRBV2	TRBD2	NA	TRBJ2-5	CASSPRGDLRGETQYF	TGTGCCAGCAGTCCGCGGGGGGATCTTAGGGGAGAGACCCAGTACTTC
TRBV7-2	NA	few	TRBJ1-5	CASSSGITINQPQHF	TGTGCCAGCAGCTCAGGGATAACTATTAATCAGCCCCAGCATTTT
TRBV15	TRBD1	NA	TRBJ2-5	CATSRRTGGKETQYF	TGTGCCACCAGCAGACGGACAGGGGGGAAAGAGACCCAGTACTTC
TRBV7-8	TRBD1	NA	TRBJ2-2	CASGPGQGGAGELFF	TGTGCCAGCGGCCCGGGACAGGGCGGGGCCGGGGAGCTGTTTTTT
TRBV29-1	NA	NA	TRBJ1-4	CSVLEVEKLFF	TGCAGCGTTCTTGAGGTCGAAAAACTGTTTTTT
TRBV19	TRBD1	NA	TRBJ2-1	CASTSGTGGYNEQFF	TGTGCCAGTACCTCCGGGACAGGGGGCTACAATGAGCAGTTCTTC
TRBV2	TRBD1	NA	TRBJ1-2	CASSATGTGLLIGYTF	TGTGCCAGCAGTGCGACCGGGACAGGGTTATTGATTGGCTACACCTTC
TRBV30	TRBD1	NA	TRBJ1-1	CAWNDRDGAFF	TGTGCCTGGAATGACAGGGACGGTGCTTTCTTT
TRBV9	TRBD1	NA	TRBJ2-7	CASSPRQGRGYEQYF	TGTGCCAGCAGCCCGCGACAGGGTCGGGGCTACGAGCAGTACTTC
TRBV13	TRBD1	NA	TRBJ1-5	CASSLRQGNQPQHF	TGTGCCAGCAGCTTAAGACAGGGAAATCAGCCCCAGCATTTT
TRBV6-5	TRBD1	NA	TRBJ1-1	CASSYGPTGAITEAFF	TGTGCCAGCAGTTACGGGCCCACAGGGGCTATCACTGAAGCTTTCTTT
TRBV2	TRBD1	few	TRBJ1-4	CASSRTTGEYEKLFF	TGTGCCAGCAGTAGAACGACAGGGGAGTATGAAAAACTGTTTTTT
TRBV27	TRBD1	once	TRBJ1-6	CASSRGDRVNSPLHF	TGTGCCAGCAGTCGGGGGGACAGGGTAAATTCACCCCTCCACTTT
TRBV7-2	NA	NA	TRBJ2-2	CASSLSTGNTGELFF	TGTGCCAGCAGCTTAAGCACAGGGAACACCGGGGAGCTGTTTTTT
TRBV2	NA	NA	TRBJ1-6	CASTRGNSPLHF	TGTGCCAGCACCAGGGGTAATTCACCCCTCCACTTT
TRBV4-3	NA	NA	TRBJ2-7	CASSENRAGIFEQYF	TGCGCCAGCAGCGAAAACAGGGCCGGTATTTTCGAGCAGTACTTC
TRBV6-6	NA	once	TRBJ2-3	CASSYRSSSTDTQYF	TGTGCCAGCAGTTACAGGAGCTCTAGCACAGATACGCAGTATTTT
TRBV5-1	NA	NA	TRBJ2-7	CASSFRQGGDEQYF	TGCGCCAGCAGCTTCCGGCAGGGAGGCGACGAGCAGTACTTC
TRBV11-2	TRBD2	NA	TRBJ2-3	CASSPGLAGGQDTQYF	TGTGCCAGCAGCCCGGGACTAGCGGGGGGGCAAGATACGCAGTATTTT
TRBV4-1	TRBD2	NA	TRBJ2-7	CASSRTGTSSYEQYF	TGCGCCAGCAGCCGGACCGGGACTAGTTCCTACGAGCAGTACTTC